The 27 T cell receptor beta chains below all came from one sample that was sequenced in a study of cytomegalovirus exposure and HLA in healthy donors. With 60 Vbeta and 13 Jbeta primers, the PCR was carried out. Libraries were prepared by immunoSEQ multiplex PCR; TCRdb keeps only in-frame clonotypes and omits some of them. Its listing shows about 200,000 clones. The sample taken for sequencing was PBMCs. These receptors were obtained from a young woman in good health and CMV-seropositive.

V and J are TRBV7-7 and TRBJ2-5; TRBD2 is a possible D gene (6 bases). Germline V gene sequence: CDR1 SSHAT, CDR2 FNYEAQ (reference sequence). Trimming removed 0 bases from V and 4 bases from J, with 12 bases in between. The CDR3 extends over 15 amino acids. CDR3: CASSLAPQGGETQYF. The CDR3 DNA sequence: TGTGCCAGCAGCTTAGCGCCTCAGGGAGGAGAGACCCAGTACTTC.

The V gene is TRBV11-3, the J gene TRBJ2-1; possibly TRBD2 for D (6 bases). This CDR3 region has 18 residues. From germline, CDR1 is SGHNT and CDR2 YENEEA. V gave up 0 bases and J gave up 6 bases, with 21 bases separating them. The CDR3 here is CASSLDQGGTELANEQFF. CDR3 DNA: TGTGCCAGCAGCTTAGATCAAGGAGGGACCGAGCTCGCCAATGAGCAGTTCTTC.

The V gene is TRBV14, the J gene TRBJ1-4; weak D call: TRBD1 (6 bases). Trimming took 1 base from V and 10 from J, leaving 7 bases between them. The CDR3 length is 12 residues. CDR1 is SGHDN and CDR2 is FVKESK in the germline V gene. The CDR3 region has the DNA TGTGCCAGCAGCCAAGTGACAGGAAAACTGTTTTTT. As protein: CASSQVTGKLFF.

This chain links TRBV6-1 with TRBJ1-2, with D possibly TRBD1 on 6 matching bases. CDR1 and CDR2 (germline): MNHNS, SASEGT. Trimming took off 4 bases at V and 2 bases at J, with 14 bases between the two ends. The CDR3 loop spans 15 amino acids. CDR3 loop: CASSVDRHTNYGYTF. The CDR3 DNA reads as TGTGCCAGCAGTGTGGACAGACATACAAACTATGGCTACACCTTC.

J is TRBJ2-7 and V is TRBV6-5, with 11 nucleotides matching TRBD2. J lost 3 bases, V lost 2 bases, and 0 bases had no gene match. From germline, CDR1 is MNHEY and CDR2 SVGAGI. The CDR3 totals 14 residues. The CDR3 bases are TGTGCCAGCAGTTACGGGACTAGCGGCTACGAGCAGTACTTC. Protein: CASSYGTSGYEQYF.

This chain connects TRBV6-1 to TRBJ1-2; TRBD1 matches at 8 bases. The CDR3 contains 14 residues. With 5 bases clipped from V and 4 bases from J, the junction kept 6 bases outside the gene matches. Per germline, CDR1 MNHNS and CDR2 SASEGT. CDR3 sequence (DNA): TGTGCCAGCAGTACATTCACAGGGGGCTATGGCTACACCTTC. It translates to CASSTFTGGYGYTF.

The V gene is TRBV7-9, the J gene TRBJ2-1, with 9 bases lining up with TRBD1. J lost 7 bases, V lost 11 bases, and 6 bases had no gene match. The CDR3 totals 12 residues. CDR1 and CDR2 from the germline V gene are SEHNR and FQNEAQ (reference sequence). This chain's CDR3 is CAGGQGTNEQFF. The CDR3 DNA reads TGTGCCGGGGGACAGGGAACGAATGAGCAGTTCTTC.

This chain joins TRBV6-5 and TRBJ2-5; tentative D call: TRBD1 (6 bases). The better agreement between TRBJ2-7 and the DNA end casts doubt on the J call. This CDR3 has 15 amino acids. Germline-derived CDR1 and CDR2 are MNHEY and SVGAGI. The CDR3 protein is CASSQSGASSYEQYF. The DNA for the CDR3 is TGTGCCAGCAGTCAGTCAGGGGCCAGCTCCTACGAGCAGTACTTC.

Written as DNA, the CDR3 is TGTGCCACCAGCAGAGATAGGAGGGGAAAGCCCCAGCATTTT. This gives the protein CATSRDRRGKPQHF. The genes are TRBV15 and TRBJ1-5, with a tentative D call TRBD1 (5 bases). The CDR3 length is 14 residues. The V end lost 0 bases, the J end lost 8 bases, and 11 bases lay between the germline ends. The V gene's germline CDR1 is LNHNV and CDR2 YYDKDF (reference sequence). The whole variable domain, filled in from reference TRBV15 and TRBJ1-5, reads DAMVIQNPRYQVTQFGKPVTLSCSQTLNHNVMYWYQQKSSQAPKLLFHYYDKDFNNEADTPDNFQSRRPNTSFCFLDIRSPGLGDTAMYLCATSRDRRGKPQHFGDGTRLSIL.

The J gene is TRBJ1-2, the V gene TRBV7-9; D gene uncertain. Germline assignment: CDR1 SEHNR and CDR2 FQNEAQ (reference sequence). The CDR3 totals 12 residues. The ends were cut back, 3 bases at V and 8 bases at J, with 10 bases in the middle. The CDR3 DNA sequence: TGTGCCAGCAGCTTTTTTGATCGGGGCTACACCTTC. Translating it yields CASSFFDRGYTF.

The CDR3 here is CASSGPGTGHQPQHF. DNA for the CDR3: TGTGCCAGCAGTGGCCCCGGGACAGGGCATCAGCCCCAGCATTTT. The chain employs TRBV6-1 and TRBJ1-5, with TRBD1 identical over 9 bases. CDR3 length: 15 amino acids. Germline loops: CDR1 MNHNS, CDR2 SASEGT. With 4 bases clipped from V and 5 bases from J, the junction kept 6 bases outside the gene matches.

The chain has TRBV5-1 and TRBJ1-4, with 11 bases that match TRBD1. The germline CDR1 and CDR2 sequences are SGHRS and YFSETQ. The CDR3 spans 15 residues. V lost 3 bases to trimming and J lost 4 bases; unmatched junction nucleotides: 2. The CDR3 DNA reads as TGCGCCAGCAGCTGGACAGGGGGCATTAATGAAAAACTGTTTTTT. This translates into CASSWTGGINEKLFF. The variable domain in full, completed from reference TRBV5-1 and TRBJ1-4, reads KAGVTQTPRYLIKTRGQQVTLSCSPISGHRSVSWYQQTPGQGLQFLFEYFSETQRNKGNFPGRFSGRQFSNSRSEMNVSTLELGDSALYLCASSWTGGINEKLFFGSGTQLSVL.

The chain combines TRBV11-2 with TRBJ1-4, with 8 bases matching TRBD1. The CDR3 is 14 amino acids. Germline assignment: CDR1 SGHAT and CDR2 FQNNGV. The V and J ends lost 5 bases and 8 bases, in that order; junction bases with no gene match: 7. The CDR3 region is CASSIGQGSEKLFF. CDR3 nucleotides: TGTGCCAGCAGCATCGGACAGGGAAGCGAAAAACTGTTTTTT.

V gene TRBV27 combines with J gene TRBJ2-5; tentative D call: TRBD1 (5 bases). CDR1 and CDR2 from the germline V gene are MNHEY and SMNVEV (reference sequence). CDR3 length: 14 residues. The ends were cut back, 3 bases at V and 6 bases at J, with 14 bases in the middle. CDR3 region: CASSLLGDHKTQYF. The CDR3 nucleotides read TGTGCCAGCAGTTTGCTAGGGGATCATAAGACCCAGTACTTC.

The chain links TRBV6-5 to TRBJ2-1, with D possibly being TRBD2 (6 bases). The CDR3 length is 14 residues. Trimming pared 5 bases from V and 2 bases from J, leaving 10 bases between. CDR1 MNHEY and CDR2 SVGAGI come from the germline V gene. CDR3 amino acids: CASSPGLAYNEQFF. The CDR3 DNA reads as TGTGCCAGCAGTCCGGGACTTGCCTACAATGAGCAGTTCTTC.

This rearrangement joins TRBV19 to TRBJ1-1; maybe TRBD1 (5 bases). Germline CDR1 LNHDA, CDR2 SQIVND (reference sequence). This CDR3 spans 14 amino acids. V shed 3 bases and J shed 1 base, with 9 bases lying between them. The CDR3 DNA reads as TGTGCCAGTAGTATTGCCCAGGGGAACACTGAAGCTTTCTTT. Its translation is CASSIAQGNTEAFF.

J is TRBJ2-1 and V is TRBV27, with a weak D call TRBD2 (6 bases). V dropped 8 bases and J dropped 7 bases, with 15 bases sitting between them. This CDR3 spans 13 amino acids. Per the germline V gene, CDR1 is MNHEY and CDR2 is SMNVEV (reference sequence). In nucleotides, the CDR3 is TGTGCCAGCGGGGCTGGCGGGGCAAATGAGCAGTTCTTC. Amino acid sequence: CASGAGGANEQFF.

V is TRBV6-1 and J is TRBJ2-5, with 9 nucleotides matching TRBD2. Trimming took 7 bases from V and 1 from J; bases not matched to a gene: 7. The germline V gene has CDR1 MNHNS and CDR2 SASEGT. The CDR3 has 15 amino acids. CDR3 DNA: TGTGCCAGCAATCGACTAGCGGTCACCCAAGAGACCCAGTACTTC. Amino acids: CASNRLAVTQETQYF.

The rearrangement links TRBV10-3 to TRBJ1-5; D is unclear. V dropped 0 bases and J dropped 4 bases, with 7 bases sitting between them. This CDR3 region has 14 residues. Germline V gene data show CDR1 as ENHRY and CDR2 as SYGVKD. The CDR3 DNA sequence: TGTGCCATCAGTGAGTCCGAGGGAAATCAGCCCCAGCATTTT. Its translation is CAISESEGNQPQHF.

The chain recombines TRBV9 with TRBJ1-1, with D tentatively TRBD1 (6 bases). Trimming removed 4 bases from V and 4 bases from J, with 11 bases in between. In germline, CDR1 is SGDLS, CDR2 YYNGEE. The CDR3 sequence is 13 residues long. The DNA of the CDR3 is TGTGCCAGCAGCATACAGGGTCCCACTGAAGCTTTCTTT. This codes for CASSIQGPTEAFF. The full variable domain, rest sourced from reference TRBV9 and TRBJ1-1, is DSGVTQTPKHLITATGQRVTLRCSPRSGDLSVYWYQQSLDQGLQFLIQYYNGEERAKGNILERFSAQQFPDLHSELNLSSLELGDSALYFCASSIQGPTEAFFGQGTRLTVV.

J is TRBJ1-6 and V is TRBV5-6; possibly TRBD1 for D (5 bases). The V end lost 4 bases, the J end lost 6 bases, and 14 bases lay between the germline ends. The length of the CDR3 is 15 residues. CDR1 is SGHDT and CDR2 is YYEEEE in the germline V gene. CDR3 loop: CASSLPGGSNSPLHF. CDR3 nucleotide sequence: TGTGCCAGCAGCCTCCCGGGGGGGAGTAATTCACCCCTCCACTTT.

The rearrangement links TRBV6-5 to TRBJ1-6, with a possible D match to TRBD1 (6 bases). The CDR3 contains 13 residues. V was clipped by 8 bases and J by 4 bases, with 9 bases between them. The germline CDR1 and CDR2 sequences are MNHEY and SVGAGI. CDR3 coding DNA: TGTGCCAGCCTTGGACAGTATAATTCACCCCTCCACTTT. Translating it yields CASLGQYNSPLHF.

This sequence joins TRBV28 and TRBJ1-2; 8 bases are a match to TRBD1. The V gene end was trimmed by 4 bases and the J gene end by 6 bases; junction bases not matched to a gene: 4. Germline V gene data show CDR1 as MDHEN and CDR2 as SYDVKM. The CDR3 has 13 amino acids. CDR3 sequence (DNA): TGTGCCAGCAGTTCAGTGACAGGGGATGGCTACACCTTC. It translates to CASSSVTGDGYTF.

This sequence joins TRBV10-1 and TRBJ1-1; no reliable D call. Trimming took 6 bases from V and 8 from J, leaving 10 bases between them. This CDR3 contains 11 residues. Germline loops: CDR1 WNHNN, CDR2 SYGVQD (reference sequence). CDR3 sequence reads: CASRIGVEAFF. CDR3 nucleotides: TGCGCCAGCAGAATAGGAGTGGAAGCTTTCTTT.

This sequence joins TRBV30 and TRBJ2-7; 10 bases match TRBD1. CDR1 and CDR2 (germline): GTSNPN, SVGIG (reference sequence). V was clipped by 3 bases and J by 4 bases; unmatched bases: 6. There are 14 residues in the CDR3. For the CDR3, the DNA is TGTGCCTGGAGACGTCGACAGGGGGCTTACGAGCAGTACTTC. Protein: CAWRRRQGAYEQYF.

The rearrangement links TRBV29-1 to TRBJ2-1; the match to TRBD1 covers 8 bases. J lost 6 bases, V lost 6 bases, and 7 bases had no gene match. The CDR3 is 13 amino acids. CDR1 and CDR2 from the germline V gene are SQVTM and ANQGSEA. The CDR3 DNA is TGCAGCGTCAACGACAGGGGAAGCAATGAGCAGTTCTTC. Its protein product is CSVNDRGSNEQFF.

The rearrangement links TRBV20-1 to TRBJ1-2; D remains unclear. This CDR3 comprises 11 residues. Germline CDR1 and CDR2: DFQATT and SNEGSKA (reference sequence). Trimming removed 1 base from V and 4 bases from J, with 4 bases in between. For the CDR3, the DNA is TGCAGTGCTAGAGTCGGCTATGGCTACACCTTC. Protein: CSARVGYGYTF.